The subject of this entry is one T cell receptor (beta chain). As yet, its antigen is unknown. This entry is derived from a study of cytomegalovirus exposure and HLA in healthy donors. Study at large: A prior analysis found roughly 100 million unique TCR beta sequences from 170 million or so T cells.

V was cut by 0 bases and J by 4 bases, with 14 bases left in between. Germline assignment: CDR1 SGDLS and CDR2 YYNGEE. The CDR3 is made up of 15 amino acids. Study conclusions and caveats: The authors considered a cluster of highly shared sequence variants likely to be a sequencing artifact. An analysis was carried out at a later point. It showed that HLA-associated TCR beta chains were more clonally expanded than equally common non-associated chains. In a later analysis, at a false discovery rate of 0.05, approximately 15,000 TCR beta sequences matched HLA alleles.

PCR amplification relied on 60 Vbeta primers (plus 13 Jbeta primers). TCRdb's copy holds only in-frame clones and misses some; the assay was immunoSEQ multiplex PCR. This table has over 80,000 clones, about four fifths appearing once. Sequenced sample: PBMCs. The gene calls are TRBV9 and TRBJ2-7; tentative D call: TRBD2 (6 bases). The TCR was taken from a female donor in good health and CMV-seropositive. CDR3 in amino acids: CASSVGPRRDYEQYF. DNA for the CDR3: TGTGCCAGCAGCGTAGGACCCCGGAGGGATTACGAGCAGTACTTC.